This T cell receptor (beta chain) was identified during a study of cytomegalovirus exposure and HLA in healthy donors. Study conclusions and caveats: One later analysis reportedly identified an Asian-associated ancestry cluster that showed fewer N-insertions than the roughly 720-donor mean. A later analysis showed that HLA-associated TCR beta chains had undergone more clonal expansion than equally common others. A cluster of highly shared sequence variants was likely a sequencing artifact. Later analysis demonstrated an association between a missense DCLRE1C variant and TCR beta V- and J-gene trimming.

The CDR3 runs to 14 residues. Between the trimmed V and J ends, which lost 2 bases and 4 bases, there was a span of 9 bases. Germline CDR1 reads SGHTA; CDR2 reads FQGNSA. The PCR ran on 60 Vbeta and 13 Jbeta primers. Using immunoSEQ multiplex PCR, the repertoire was profiled, and TCRdb retains in-frame clones only, with some absent. The table shows 150,000 to 200,000 clones, with about 76% occurring only once. Comments on this clone: Its antigen remains unknown.

The sample consisted of PBMCs. The TCR sequence derives from a male donor in good health and CMV-seropositive. The chain couples TRBV7-2 to TRBJ1-5; D is possibly TRBD1 (6 bases). The CDR3 here is CASSLTGLNQPQHF. The CDR3 DNA reads TGTGCCAGCAGCTTAACAGGGTTAAATCAGCCCCAGCATTTT. The entire variable domain, with the rest obtained from reference TRBV7-2 and TRBJ1-5, is as follows: GAGVSQSPSNKVTEKGKDVELRCDPISGHTALYWYRQSLGQGLEFLIYFQGNSAPDKSGLPSDRFSAERTGGSVSTLTIQRTQQEDSAVYLCASSLTGLNQPQHFGDGTRLSIL.